This T cell receptor (beta chain) was retrieved from a study of T cell responses to AZD1222 COVID-19 vaccine. The study's findings and limits: An increase in Spike-specific TCR breadth and depth was observed after two AZD1222 doses. A reported finding is that nearly half of spike-specific TCRs target unmutated variant regions. Along spike, vaccine-associated CD4 TCRs were found throughout, with dominance at 160-218 and 743-854. No repertoire was sampled before or during the peak T cell response, only after it.

As concerns this clone: Its antigen is not identified.

The CDR3 is made up of 16 amino acids. The germline CDR1 and CDR2 sequences are GTSNPN and SVGIG (reference sequence). After removal of 2 bases from V and 4 bases from J, the junction contained 8 bases not matched to a gene. Measured with immunoSEQ multiplex PCR; TCRdb has only the in-frame clones, and not every one. The repertoire holds 150,000 or so clones, with roughly nine tenths as singletons. V and J are TRBV30 and TRBJ1-4, with 9 bases identical to TRBD1. Here the sequenced sample was peripheral blood, taken 28 days after the second AZD1222 dose. This TCR was sampled from an adult who received the AZD1222 COVID-19 vaccine. CDR3 sequence: CAWSPGQGILNEKLFF. The CDR3 nucleotides are TGTGCCTGGAGTCCCGGACAGGGGATTCTTAATGAAAAACTGTTTTTT. Filled out from reference TRBV30 and TRBJ1-4, the complete variable domain reads SQTIHQWPATLVQPVGSPLSLECTVEGTSNPNLYWYRQAAGRGLQLLFYSVGIGQISSEVPQNLSASRPQDRQFILSSKKLLLSDSGFYLCAWSPGQGILNEKLFFGSGTQLSVL.